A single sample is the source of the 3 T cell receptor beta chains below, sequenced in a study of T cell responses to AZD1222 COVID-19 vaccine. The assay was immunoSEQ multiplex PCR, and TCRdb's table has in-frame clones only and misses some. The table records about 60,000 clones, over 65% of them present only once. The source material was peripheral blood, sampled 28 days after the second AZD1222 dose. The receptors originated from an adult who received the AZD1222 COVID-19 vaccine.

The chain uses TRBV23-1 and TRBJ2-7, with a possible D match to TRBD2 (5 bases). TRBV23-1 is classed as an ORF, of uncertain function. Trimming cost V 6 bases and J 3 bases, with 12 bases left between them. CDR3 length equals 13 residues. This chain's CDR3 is CASSLRGHYEQYF. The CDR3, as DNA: TGCGCCAGCAGCCTACGGGGTCACTACGAGCAGTACTTC.

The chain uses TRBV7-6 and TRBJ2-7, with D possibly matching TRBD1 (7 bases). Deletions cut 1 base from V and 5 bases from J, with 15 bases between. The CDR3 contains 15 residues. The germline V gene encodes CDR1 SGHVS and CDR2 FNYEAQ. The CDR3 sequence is CASSLVGGWGDEQYF. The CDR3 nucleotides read TGTGCCAGCAGCTTAGTAGGGGGCTGGGGGGACGAGCAGTACTTC.

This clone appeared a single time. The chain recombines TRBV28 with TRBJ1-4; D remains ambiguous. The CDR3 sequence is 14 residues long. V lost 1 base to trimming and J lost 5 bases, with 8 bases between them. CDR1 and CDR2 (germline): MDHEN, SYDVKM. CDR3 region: CASSLYRENEKLFF. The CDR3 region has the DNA TGTGCCAGCAGTTTATATAGGGAGAATGAAAAACTGTTTTTT.